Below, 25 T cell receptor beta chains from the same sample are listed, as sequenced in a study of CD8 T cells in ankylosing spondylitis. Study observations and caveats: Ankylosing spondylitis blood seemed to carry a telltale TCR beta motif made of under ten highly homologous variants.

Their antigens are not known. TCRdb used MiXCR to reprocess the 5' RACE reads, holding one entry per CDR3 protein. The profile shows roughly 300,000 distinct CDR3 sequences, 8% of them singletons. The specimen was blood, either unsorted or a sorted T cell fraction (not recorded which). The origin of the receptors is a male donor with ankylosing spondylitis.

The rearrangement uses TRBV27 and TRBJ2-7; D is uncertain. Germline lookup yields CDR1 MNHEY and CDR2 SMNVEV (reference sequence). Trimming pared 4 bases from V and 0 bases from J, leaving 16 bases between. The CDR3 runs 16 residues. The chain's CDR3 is CASSYRTPDLSYEQYF. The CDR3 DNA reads TGTGCCAGCAGTTATCGTACCCCAGACCTCTCCTACGAGCAGTACTTC.

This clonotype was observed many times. The CDR3 DNA sequence: TGTGCCAGCAGTTACTCGGGACAGGGCTACGAGCAGTACTTC. Translated: CASSYSGQGYEQYF. This sequence joins TRBV6-5 and TRBJ2-7; TRBD1 matches at 9 bases. This CDR3 is built from 14 residues. J gave up 3 bases and V 0 bases, and 0 bases lay outside the gene matches. Per the germline V gene, CDR1 is MNHEY and CDR2 is SVGAGI.

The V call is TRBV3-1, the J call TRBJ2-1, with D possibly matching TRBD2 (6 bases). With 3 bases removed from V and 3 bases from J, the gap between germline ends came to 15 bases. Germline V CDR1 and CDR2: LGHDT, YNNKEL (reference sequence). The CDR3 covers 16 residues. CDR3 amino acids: CASSQVLARSYNEQFF. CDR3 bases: TGTGCCAGCAGCCAGGTTCTAGCGCGAAGCTACAATGAGCAGTTCTTC.

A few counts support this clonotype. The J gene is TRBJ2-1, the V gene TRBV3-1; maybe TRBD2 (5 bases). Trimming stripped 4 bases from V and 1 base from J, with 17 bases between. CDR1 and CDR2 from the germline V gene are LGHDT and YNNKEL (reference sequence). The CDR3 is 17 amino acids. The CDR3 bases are TGTGCCAGCAGCCGCGAATTGGCCGGGGAATCCTACAATGAGCAGTTCTTC. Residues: CASSRELAGESYNEQFF.

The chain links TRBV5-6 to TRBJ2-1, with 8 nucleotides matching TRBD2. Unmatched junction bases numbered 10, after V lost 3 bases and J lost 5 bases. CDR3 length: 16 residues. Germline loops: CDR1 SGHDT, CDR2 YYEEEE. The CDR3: CASSSLGLAGNNEQFF. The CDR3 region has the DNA TGTGCCAGCAGCTCCCTTGGGCTAGCGGGTAACAATGAGCAGTTCTTC.

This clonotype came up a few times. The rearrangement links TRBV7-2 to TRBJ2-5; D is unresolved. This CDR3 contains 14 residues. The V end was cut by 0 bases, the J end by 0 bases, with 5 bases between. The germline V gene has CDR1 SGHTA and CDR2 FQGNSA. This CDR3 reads CASSLAIHQETQYF. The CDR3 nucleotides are TGTGCCAGCAGCTTAGCTATACACCAAGAGACCCAGTACTTC.

DNA of the CDR3: TGTGCCAGCACTTCCCTCACCGGGGGGTACACTGAAGCTTTCTTT. It translates to CASTSLTGGYTEAFF. The J gene is TRBJ1-1, the V gene TRBV12-3 or TRBV12-4; D might be TRBD1 (5 bases). The CDR3 is made up of 15 amino acids. V was cut by 7 bases and J by 3 bases, with 18 bases left in between.

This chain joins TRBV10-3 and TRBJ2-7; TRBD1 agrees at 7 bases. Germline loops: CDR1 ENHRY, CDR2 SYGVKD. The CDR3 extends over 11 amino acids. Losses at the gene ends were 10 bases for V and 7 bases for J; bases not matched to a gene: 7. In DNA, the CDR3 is TGTGCCACGAGGACAGGCGAAGAGCAGTACTTC. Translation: CATRTGEEQYF.

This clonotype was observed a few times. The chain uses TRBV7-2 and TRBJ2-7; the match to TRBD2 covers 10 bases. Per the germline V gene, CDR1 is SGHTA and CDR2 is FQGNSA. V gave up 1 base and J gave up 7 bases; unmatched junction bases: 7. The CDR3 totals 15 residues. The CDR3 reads CASSLEAGGPREQYF. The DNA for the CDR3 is TGTGCCAGCAGCTTAGAAGCGGGAGGGCCTCGGGAGCAGTACTTC.

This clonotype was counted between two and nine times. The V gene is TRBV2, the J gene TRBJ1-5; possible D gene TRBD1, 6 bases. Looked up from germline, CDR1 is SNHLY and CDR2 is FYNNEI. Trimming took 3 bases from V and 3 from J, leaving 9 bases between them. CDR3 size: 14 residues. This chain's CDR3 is CASSETGPNQPQHF. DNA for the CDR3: TGTGCCAGCAGTGAGACAGGTCCCAATCAGCCCCAGCATTTT.

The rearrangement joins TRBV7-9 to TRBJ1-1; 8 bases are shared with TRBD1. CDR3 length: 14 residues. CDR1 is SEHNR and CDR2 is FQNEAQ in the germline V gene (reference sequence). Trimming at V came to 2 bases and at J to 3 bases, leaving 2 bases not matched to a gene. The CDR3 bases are TGTGCCAGCAGCTTAAGACAGGGGCACACTGAAGCTTTCTTT. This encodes CASSLRQGHTEAFF.

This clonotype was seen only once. The CDR3 protein is CASSFGLGAYNEQFF. The DNA for the CDR3 is TGCGCCAGCAGCTTTGGCCTAGGGGCCTACAATGAGCAGTTCTTC. The chain joins TRBV5-1 to TRBJ2-1; tentative D call: TRBD1 (5 bases). V lost 2 bases and J 2 bases, leaving 11 bases between the germline ends. The germline CDR1 and CDR2 sequences are SGHRS and YFSETQ. The length of the CDR3 is 15 residues.

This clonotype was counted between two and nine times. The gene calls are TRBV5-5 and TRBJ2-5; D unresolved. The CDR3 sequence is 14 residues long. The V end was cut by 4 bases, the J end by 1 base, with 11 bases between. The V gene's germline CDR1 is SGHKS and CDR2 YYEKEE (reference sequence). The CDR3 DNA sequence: TGTGCCAGCAGCCCCTCTGGCGTCCAAGAGACCCAGTACTTC. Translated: CASSPSGVQETQYF.

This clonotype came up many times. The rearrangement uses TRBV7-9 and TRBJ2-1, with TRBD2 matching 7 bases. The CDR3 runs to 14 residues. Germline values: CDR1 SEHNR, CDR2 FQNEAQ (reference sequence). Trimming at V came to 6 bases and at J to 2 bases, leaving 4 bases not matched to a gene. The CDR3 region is CASSLAGAYNEQFF. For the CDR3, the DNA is TGTGCCAGCAGTTTGGCGGGAGCCTACAATGAGCAGTTCTTC. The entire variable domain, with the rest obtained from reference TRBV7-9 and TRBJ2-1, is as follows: DTGVSQNPRHKITKRGQNVTFRCDPISEHNRLYWYRQTLGQGPEFLTYFQNEAQLEKSRLLSDRFSAERPKGSFSTLEIQRTEQGDSAMYLCASSLAGAYNEQFFGPGTRLTVL.

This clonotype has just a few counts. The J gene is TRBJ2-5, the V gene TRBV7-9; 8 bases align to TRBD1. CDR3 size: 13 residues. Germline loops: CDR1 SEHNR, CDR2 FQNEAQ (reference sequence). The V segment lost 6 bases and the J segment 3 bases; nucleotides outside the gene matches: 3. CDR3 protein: CASRKDREETQYF. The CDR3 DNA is TGTGCCAGCAGAAAGGACAGGGAAGAGACCCAGTACTTC.

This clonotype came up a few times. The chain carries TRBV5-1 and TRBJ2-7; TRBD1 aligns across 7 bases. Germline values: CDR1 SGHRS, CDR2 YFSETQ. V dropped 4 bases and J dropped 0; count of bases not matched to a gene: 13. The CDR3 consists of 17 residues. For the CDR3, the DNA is TGCGCCAGCAGCGTATTAGCTGGGACAGAAAGCTCCTACGAGCAGTACTTC. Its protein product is CASSVLAGTESSYEQYF.

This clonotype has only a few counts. CDR3 sequence reads: CASSPYRGIERWAYEQYF. The CDR3 nucleotides are TGCGCCAGCAGCCCGTACAGGGGTATTGAGAGATGGGCATACGAGCAGTACTTC. The chain uses TRBV5-1 and TRBJ2-7; 7 nucleotides agree with TRBD1. Germline loops: CDR1 SGHRS, CDR2 YFSETQ. The CDR3 totals 18 residues. V dropped 4 bases and J dropped 4; count of bases not matched to a gene: 20.

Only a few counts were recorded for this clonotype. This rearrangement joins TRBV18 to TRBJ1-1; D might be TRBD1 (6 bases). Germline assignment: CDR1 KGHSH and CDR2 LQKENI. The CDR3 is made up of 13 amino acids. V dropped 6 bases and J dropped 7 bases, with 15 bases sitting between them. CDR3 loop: CASSAGGGNEAFF. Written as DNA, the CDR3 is TGTGCCAGCTCCGCCGGAGGGGGAAATGAAGCTTTCTTT.

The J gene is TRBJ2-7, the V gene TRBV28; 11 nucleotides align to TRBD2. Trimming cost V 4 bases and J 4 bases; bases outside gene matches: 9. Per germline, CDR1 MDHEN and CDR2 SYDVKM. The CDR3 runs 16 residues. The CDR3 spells CASSSLAGGPSYEQYF. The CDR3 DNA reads TGTGCCAGCAGTTCCTTAGCGGGAGGGCCTTCGTACGAGCAGTACTTC.

The CDR3 protein is CASSQGPLRARGQETQYF. As DNA, the CDR3 is TGTGCCAGCAGCCAAGGTCCCCTCAGGGCCCGGGGCCAAGAGACCCAGTACTTC. This chain uses TRBV3-1 with TRBJ2-5; D may correspond to TRBD1 or TRBD2 (5 bases each). With 1 base removed from V and 1 base from J, the gap between germline ends came to 19 bases. The CDR3 length is 18 residues. Germline-derived CDR1 and CDR2 are LGHDT and YNNKEL (reference sequence).

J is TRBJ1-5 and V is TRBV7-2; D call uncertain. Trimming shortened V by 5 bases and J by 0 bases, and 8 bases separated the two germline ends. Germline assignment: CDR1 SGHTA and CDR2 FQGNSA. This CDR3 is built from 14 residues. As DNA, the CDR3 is TGTGCCAGCAGCCTATGGCGTAGCAATCAGCCCCAGCATTTT. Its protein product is CASSLWRSNQPQHF.

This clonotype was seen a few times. CDR3 sequence: CASSLVGGQVNQPQHF. In DNA form, the CDR3 reads TGTGCCAGCAGCTTAGTAGGGGGGCAGGTCAATCAGCCCCAGCATTTT. This chain connects TRBV7-8 to TRBJ1-5; the D gene is possibly TRBD1 (6 bases). CDR1 SGHVS and CDR2 FQNEAQ come from the germline V gene. V was pared by 1 base and J by 3 bases, with 13 bases between. The CDR3 contains 16 residues.

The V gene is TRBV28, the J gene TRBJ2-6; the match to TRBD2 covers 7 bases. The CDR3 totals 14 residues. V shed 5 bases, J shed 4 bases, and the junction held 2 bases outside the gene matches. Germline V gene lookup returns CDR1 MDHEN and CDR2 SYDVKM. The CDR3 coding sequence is TGTGCCAGCAGTCCGGGGGGAGGGGCCAACGTCCTGACTTTC. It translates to CASSPGGGANVLTF.

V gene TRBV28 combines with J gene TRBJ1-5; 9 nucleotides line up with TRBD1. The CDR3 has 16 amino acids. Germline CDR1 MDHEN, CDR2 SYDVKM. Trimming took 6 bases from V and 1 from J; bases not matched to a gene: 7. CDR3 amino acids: CASRPNRGPSNQPQHF. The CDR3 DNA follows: TGTGCCAGCAGACCCAACAGGGGGCCGAGCAATCAGCCCCAGCATTTT.

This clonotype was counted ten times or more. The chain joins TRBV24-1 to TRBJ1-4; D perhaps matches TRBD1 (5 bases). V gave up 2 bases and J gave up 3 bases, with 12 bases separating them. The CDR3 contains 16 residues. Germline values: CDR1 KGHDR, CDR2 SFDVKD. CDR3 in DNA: TGTGCCACCAGTGATTCCGCCGGAGGGGCTAATGAAAAACTGTTTTTT. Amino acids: CATSDSAGGANEKLFF.